The clone carrying this T cell receptor (beta chain) was counted a few times. The antigen remains undetermined. This entry comes from a study of T-cell reconstitution after alpha-beta-depleted transplantation in children. Study results and caveats: Diversity of TCRbeta at day 60 was high in some patients, arising from surviving recipient T cells and thymic progenitors. Most T-cell counts and diversity one year after the transplant came from T cells that were newly produced. In patients about two months after transplant, alpha-beta T cells reportedly arose from several hundred expanded graft clones.

Preparation of the TCRbeta library was carried out with unique molecular identifiers. TCRdb re-derived calls from the PCR reads in MiXCR, one entry per CDR3 protein. The data show about 280,000 distinct CDR3 sequences, roughly 11% seen once. Germline V gene lookup returns CDR1 DFQATT and CDR2 SNEGSKA (reference sequence). This CDR3 is 13 amino acids long. V shed 6 bases and J shed 7 bases, with 16 bases lying between them. The chain has TRBV20-1 and TRBJ2-1, with D unresolved. Sequencing was performed on peripheral blood, taken 180 days after TCRalphabeta/CD19-depleted stem cell transplant. The clonotype originates from a male patient aged 2 to 9 who had a stem cell transplant for chronic granulomatous disease, so the T cells may come from the graft donor. The CDR3 loop reads CSAGGQPENEQFF. Written as DNA, the CDR3 is TGCAGTGCGGGTGGGCAACCCGAGAATGAGCAGTTCTTC.